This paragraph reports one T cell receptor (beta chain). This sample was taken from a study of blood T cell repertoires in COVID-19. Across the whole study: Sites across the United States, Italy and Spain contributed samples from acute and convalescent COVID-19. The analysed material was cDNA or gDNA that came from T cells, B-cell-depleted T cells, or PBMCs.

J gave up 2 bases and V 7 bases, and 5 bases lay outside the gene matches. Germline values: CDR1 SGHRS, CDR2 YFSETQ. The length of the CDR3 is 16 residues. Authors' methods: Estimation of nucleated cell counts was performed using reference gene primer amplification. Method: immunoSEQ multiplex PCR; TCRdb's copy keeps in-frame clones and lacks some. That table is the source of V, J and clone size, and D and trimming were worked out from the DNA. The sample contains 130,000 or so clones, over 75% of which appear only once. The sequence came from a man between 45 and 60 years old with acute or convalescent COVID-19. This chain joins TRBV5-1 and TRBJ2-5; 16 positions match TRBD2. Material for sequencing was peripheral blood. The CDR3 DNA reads TGCGCCAGCGGGACTAGCGGGAGGGAGCGGCAAGAGACCCAGTACTTC. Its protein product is CASGTSGRERQETQYF.